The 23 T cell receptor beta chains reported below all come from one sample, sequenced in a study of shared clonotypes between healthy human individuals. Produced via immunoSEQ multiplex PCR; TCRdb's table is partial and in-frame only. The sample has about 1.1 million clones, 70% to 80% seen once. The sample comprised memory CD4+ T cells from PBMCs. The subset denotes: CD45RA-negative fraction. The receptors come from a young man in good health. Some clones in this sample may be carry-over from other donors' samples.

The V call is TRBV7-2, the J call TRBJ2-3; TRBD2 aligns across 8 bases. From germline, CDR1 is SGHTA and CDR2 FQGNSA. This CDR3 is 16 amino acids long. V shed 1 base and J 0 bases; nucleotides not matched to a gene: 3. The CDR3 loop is CASSLELAASTDTQYF. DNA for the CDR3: TGTGCCAGCAGCTTAGAACTAGCGGCTAGCACAGATACGCAGTATTTT.

The CDR3 loop is CATSIGYTNYGYTF. CDR3 sequence (DNA): TGTGCCACCAGCATCGGATATACTAACTATGGCTACACCTTC. This chain joins TRBV15 and TRBJ1-2; D not resolved. This CDR3 spans 14 amino acids. V was clipped by 4 bases and J by 0 bases, with 9 bases between them. Germline-derived CDR1 and CDR2 are LNHNV and YYDKDF (reference sequence).

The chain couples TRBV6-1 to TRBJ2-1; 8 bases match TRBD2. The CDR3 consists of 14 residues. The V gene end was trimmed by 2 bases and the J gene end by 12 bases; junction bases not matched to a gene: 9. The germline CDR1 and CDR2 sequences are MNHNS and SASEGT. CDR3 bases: TGTGCCAGCAGTGAAATCAGAGCGGGGGCCCCGCAGTTCTTC. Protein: CASSEIRAGAPQFF.

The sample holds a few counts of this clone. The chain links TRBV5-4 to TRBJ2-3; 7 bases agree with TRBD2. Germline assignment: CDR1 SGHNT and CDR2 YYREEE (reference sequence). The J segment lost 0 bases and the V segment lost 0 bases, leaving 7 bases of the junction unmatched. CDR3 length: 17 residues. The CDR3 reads CASSLGGRVRSTDTQYF. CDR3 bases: TGTGCCAGCAGCTTGGGTGGGAGGGTCCGTAGCACAGATACGCAGTATTTT.

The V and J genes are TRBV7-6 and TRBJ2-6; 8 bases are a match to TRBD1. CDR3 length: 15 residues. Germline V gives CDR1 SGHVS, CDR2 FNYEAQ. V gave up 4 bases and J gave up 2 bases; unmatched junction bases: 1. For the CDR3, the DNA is TGTGCCAGCAGCTGGGGACAGGCTGGGGCCAACGTCCTGACTTTC. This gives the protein CASSWGQAGANVLTF.

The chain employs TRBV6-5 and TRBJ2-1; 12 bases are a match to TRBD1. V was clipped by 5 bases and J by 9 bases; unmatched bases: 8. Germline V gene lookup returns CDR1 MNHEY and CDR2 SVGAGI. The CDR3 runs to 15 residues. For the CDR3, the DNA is TGTGCCAGCAGTGACTGGGGACAGGGGGCTGGTGAGCAGTTCTTC. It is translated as CASSDWGQGAGEQFF.

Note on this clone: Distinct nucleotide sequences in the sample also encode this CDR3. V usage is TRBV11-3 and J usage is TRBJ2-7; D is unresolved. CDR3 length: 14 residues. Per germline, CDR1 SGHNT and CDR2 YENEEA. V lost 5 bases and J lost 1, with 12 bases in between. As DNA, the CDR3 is TGTGCCAGCAGCAAGGACGGATATTCCTACGAGCAGTACTTC. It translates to CASSKDGYSYEQYF. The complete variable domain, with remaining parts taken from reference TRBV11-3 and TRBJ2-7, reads EAGVVQSPRYKIIEKKQPVAFWCNPISGHNTLYWYLQNLGQGPELLIRYENEEAVDDSQLPKDRFSAERLKGVDSTLKIQPAELGDSAVYLCASSKDGYSYEQYFGPGTRLTVT.

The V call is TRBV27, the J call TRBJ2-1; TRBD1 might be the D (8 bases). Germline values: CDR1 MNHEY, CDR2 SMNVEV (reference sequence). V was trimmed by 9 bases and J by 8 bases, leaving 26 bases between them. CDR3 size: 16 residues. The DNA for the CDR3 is TGTGCCAGTCAACCGACAGGGGCCGGGACTATCCATGAGCAGTTCTTC. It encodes CASQPTGAGTIHEQFF.

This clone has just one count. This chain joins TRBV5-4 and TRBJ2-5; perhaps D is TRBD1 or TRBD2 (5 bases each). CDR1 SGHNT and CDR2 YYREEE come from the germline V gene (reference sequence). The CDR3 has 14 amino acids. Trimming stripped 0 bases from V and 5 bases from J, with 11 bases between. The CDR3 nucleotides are TGTGCCAGCAGCTTGGAACCGGGGCACGAGACCCAGTACTTC. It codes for CASSLEPGHETQYF.

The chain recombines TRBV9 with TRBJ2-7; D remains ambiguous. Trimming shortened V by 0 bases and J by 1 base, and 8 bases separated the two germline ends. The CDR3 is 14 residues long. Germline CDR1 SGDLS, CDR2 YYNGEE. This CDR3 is CASSVGPFSYEQYF. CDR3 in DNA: TGTGCCAGCAGCGTAGGTCCTTTTTCCTACGAGCAGTACTTC.

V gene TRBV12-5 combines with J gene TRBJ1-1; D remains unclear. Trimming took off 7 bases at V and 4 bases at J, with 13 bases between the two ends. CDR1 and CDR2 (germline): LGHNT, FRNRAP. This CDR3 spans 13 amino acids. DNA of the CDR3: TGTGCTAGTGTCACGGGCCGAGGCACTGAAGCTTTCTTT. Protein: CASVTGRGTEAFF.

The DNA for the CDR3 is TGTGCCAGCAGCCAAGTAGACAGGGGAAGGGAAACTGGTGGCTACACCTTC. This translates into CASSQVDRGRETGGYTF. The J gene is TRBJ1-2, the V gene TRBV4-2; TRBD1 agrees at 8 bases. V lost 1 base to trimming and J lost 7 bases; unmatched junction nucleotides: 14. The CDR3 covers 17 residues. Germline-derived CDR1 and CDR2 are LGHNA and YNFKEQ.

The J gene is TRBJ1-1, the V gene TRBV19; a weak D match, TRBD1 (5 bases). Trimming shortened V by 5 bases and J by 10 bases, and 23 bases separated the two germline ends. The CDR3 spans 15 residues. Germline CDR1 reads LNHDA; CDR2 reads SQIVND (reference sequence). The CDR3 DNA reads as TGTGCCAGTAGTCCGCAAGACAGATATTCTGGAGCAGCTTTCTTT. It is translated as CASSPQDRYSGAAFF.

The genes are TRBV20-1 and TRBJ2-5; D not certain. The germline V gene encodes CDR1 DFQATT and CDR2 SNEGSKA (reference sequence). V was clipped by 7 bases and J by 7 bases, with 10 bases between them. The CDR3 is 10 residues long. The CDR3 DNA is TGCAGTGTGGGCAGGTTGACCCAGTACTTC. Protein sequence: CSVGRLTQYF.

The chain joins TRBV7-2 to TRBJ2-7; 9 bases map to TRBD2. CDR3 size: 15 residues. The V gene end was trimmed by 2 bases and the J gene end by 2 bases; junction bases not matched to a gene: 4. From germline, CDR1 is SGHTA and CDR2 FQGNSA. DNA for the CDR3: TGTGCCAGCAGCTTAAGGCTAGCGGGGCCCTACGAGCAGTACTTC. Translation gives CASSLRLAGPYEQYF.

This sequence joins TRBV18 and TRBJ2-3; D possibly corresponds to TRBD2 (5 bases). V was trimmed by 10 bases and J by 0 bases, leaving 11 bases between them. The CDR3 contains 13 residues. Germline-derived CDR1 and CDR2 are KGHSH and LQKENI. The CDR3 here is CATTGFSTDTQYF. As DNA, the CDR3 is TGTGCCACGACGGGATTTAGCACAGATACGCAGTATTTT.

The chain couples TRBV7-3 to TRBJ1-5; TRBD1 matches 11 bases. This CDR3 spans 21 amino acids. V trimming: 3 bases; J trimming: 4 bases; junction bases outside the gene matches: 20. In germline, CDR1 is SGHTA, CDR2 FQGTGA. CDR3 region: CASSFTAYPGQGVLRNQPQHF. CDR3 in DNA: TGTGCCAGCAGCTTTACCGCCTACCCGGGACAGGGGGTTCTACGGAATCAGCCCCAGCATTTT. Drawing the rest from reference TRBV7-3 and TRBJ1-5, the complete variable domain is GAGVSQTPSNKVTEKGKYVELRCDPISGHTALYWYRQSLGQGPEFLIYFQGTGAADDSGLPNDRFFAVRPEGSVSTLKIQRTERGDSAVYLCASSFTAYPGQGVLRNQPQHFGDGTRLSIL.

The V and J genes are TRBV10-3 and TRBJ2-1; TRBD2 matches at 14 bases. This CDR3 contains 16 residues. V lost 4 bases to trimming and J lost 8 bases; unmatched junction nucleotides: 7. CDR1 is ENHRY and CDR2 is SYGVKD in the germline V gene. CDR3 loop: CAISGGTSGSGDEQFF. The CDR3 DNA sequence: TGTGCCATCAGTGGGGGGACTAGCGGGAGCGGGGATGAGCAGTTCTTC.

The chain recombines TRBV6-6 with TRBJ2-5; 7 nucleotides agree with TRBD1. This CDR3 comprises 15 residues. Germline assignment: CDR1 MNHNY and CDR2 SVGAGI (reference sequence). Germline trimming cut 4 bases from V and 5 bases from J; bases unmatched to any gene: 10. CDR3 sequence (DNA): TGTGCCAGCAGTTCCCTAGGGACAGTAGGGGAGACCCAGTACTTC. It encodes CASSSLGTVGETQYF.

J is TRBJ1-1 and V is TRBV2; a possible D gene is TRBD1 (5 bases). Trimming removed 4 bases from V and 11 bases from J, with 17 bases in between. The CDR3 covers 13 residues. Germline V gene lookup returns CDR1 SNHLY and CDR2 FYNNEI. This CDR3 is CASSGTGPAVAFF. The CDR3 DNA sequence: TGTGCCAGCAGTGGAACGGGGCCGGCAGTGGCTTTCTTT.

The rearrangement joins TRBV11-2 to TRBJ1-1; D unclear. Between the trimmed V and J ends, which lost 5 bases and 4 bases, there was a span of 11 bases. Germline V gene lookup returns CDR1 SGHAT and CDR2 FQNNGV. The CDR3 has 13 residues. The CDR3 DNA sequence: TGTGCCAGCAGCGCGCAGAGGAGCACTGAAGCTTTCTTT. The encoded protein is CASSAQRSTEAFF.

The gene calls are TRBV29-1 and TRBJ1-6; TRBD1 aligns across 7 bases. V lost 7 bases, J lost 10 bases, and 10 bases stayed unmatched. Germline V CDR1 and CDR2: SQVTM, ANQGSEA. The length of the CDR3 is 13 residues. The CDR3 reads CSASTGWGSPLHF. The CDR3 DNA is TGCAGCGCCTCGACAGGGTGGGGGTCACCCCTCCACTTT.

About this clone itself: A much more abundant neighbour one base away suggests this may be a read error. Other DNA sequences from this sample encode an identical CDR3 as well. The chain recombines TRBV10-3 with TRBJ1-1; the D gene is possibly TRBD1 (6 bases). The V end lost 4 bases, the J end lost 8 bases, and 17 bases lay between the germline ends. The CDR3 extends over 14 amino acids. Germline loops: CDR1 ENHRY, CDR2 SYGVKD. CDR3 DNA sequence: TGTGCCATCAGTGTAGGGGGGGTGGGCACCGAAGCTTTCTTT. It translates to CAISVGGVGTEAFF.